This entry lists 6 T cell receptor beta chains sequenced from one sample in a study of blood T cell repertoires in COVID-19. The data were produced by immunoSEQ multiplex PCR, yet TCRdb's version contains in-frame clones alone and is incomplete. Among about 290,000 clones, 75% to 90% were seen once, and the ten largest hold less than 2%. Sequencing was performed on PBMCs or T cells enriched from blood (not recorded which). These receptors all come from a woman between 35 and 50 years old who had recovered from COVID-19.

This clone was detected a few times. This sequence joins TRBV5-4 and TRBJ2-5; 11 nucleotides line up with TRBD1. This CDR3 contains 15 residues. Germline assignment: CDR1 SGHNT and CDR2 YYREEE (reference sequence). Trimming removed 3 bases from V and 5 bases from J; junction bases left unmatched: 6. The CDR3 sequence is CASSYGQGATETQYF. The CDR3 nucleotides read TGTGCCAGCAGCTATGGACAGGGGGCAACTGAGACCCAGTACTTC.

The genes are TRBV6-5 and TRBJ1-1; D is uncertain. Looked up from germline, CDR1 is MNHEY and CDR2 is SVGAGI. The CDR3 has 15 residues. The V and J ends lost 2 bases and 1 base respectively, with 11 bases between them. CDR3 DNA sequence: TGTGCCAGCAGTTACCGAGGGCTACAGAACACTGAAGCTTTCTTT. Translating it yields CASSYRGLQNTEAFF.

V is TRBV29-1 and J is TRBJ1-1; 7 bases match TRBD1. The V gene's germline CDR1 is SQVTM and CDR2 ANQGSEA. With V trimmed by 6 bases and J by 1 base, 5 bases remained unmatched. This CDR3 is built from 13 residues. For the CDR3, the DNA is TGCAGCGTCTCAGGGGGGACGAACACTGAAGCTTTCTTT. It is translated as CSVSGGTNTEAFF.

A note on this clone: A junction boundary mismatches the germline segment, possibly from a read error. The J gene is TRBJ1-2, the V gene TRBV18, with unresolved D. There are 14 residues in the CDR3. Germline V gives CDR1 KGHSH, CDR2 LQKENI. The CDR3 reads CASSAPGGVEGYTF. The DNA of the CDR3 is TGTGCCAGCTCAGCACCAGGCGGGGTAGAAGGCTACACCTTC.

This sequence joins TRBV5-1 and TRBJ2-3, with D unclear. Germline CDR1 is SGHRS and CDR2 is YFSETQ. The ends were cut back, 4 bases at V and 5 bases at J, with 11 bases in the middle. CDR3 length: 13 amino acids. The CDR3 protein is CASSPPTGDTQYF. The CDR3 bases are TGCGCCAGCAGCCCACCCACGGGAGATACGCAGTATTTT.

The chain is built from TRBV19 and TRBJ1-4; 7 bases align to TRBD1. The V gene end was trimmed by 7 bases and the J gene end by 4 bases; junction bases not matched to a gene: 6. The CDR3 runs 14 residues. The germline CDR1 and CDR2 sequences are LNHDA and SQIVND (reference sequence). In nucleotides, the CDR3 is TGTGCCAGTACCAAGGGGGACAGTAATGAAAAACTGTTTTTT. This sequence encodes CASTKGDSNEKLFF.